Below, 21 T cell receptor beta chains from the same sample are listed, as sequenced in a study of shared clonotypes between healthy human individuals. Method: immunoSEQ multiplex PCR; TCRdb's copy keeps in-frame clones and lacks some. The table includes over 1.5 million clones, about 98% detected once. Source material: naive CD4+ T cells sorted from blood. Subset described: CD45RA+ positively selected. These receptors were obtained from a man between 25 and 39 years old in good health.

This clone was picked up one time. The V call is TRBV6-5, the J call TRBJ2-7; no definite D call. The CDR3 length is 13 residues. Between the trimmed V and J ends, which lost 3 bases and 4 bases, there was a span of 10 bases. In germline, CDR1 is MNHEY, CDR2 SVGAGI. CDR3 nucleotides: TGTGCCAGCAGTTATCGGCGTAATTACGAGCAGTACTTC. Protein: CASSYRRNYEQYF.

This clone has a single count. J is TRBJ2-2 and V is TRBV7-3; no firm D call. Germline-derived CDR1 and CDR2 are SGHTA and FQGTGA. The length of the CDR3 is 12 residues. The ends were cut back, 6 bases at V and 7 bases at J, with 9 bases in the middle. This CDR3 is CASSPYDGELFF. The CDR3 DNA sequence: TGTGCCAGCAGTCCCTATGACGGGGAGCTGTTTTTT.

CDR3 in amino acids: CASSVTGYNQPQHF. CDR3 DNA: TGTGCCAGCAGCGTCACAGGGTACAATCAGCCCCAGCATTTT. This chain uses TRBV7-6 with TRBJ1-5; weak D call: TRBD1 (6 bases). The CDR3 is made up of 14 amino acids. Trimming removed 5 bases from V and 3 bases from J, with 11 bases in between. Germline V gene lookup returns CDR1 SGHVS and CDR2 FNYEAQ.

V gene TRBV28 combines with J gene TRBJ2-5, with 10 bases identical to TRBD2. The CDR3 has 15 amino acids. Germline V gene sequence: CDR1 MDHEN, CDR2 SYDVKM. Unmatched junction bases numbered 6, after V lost 6 bases and J lost 2 bases. CDR3 region: CASSSEREGQETQYF. CDR3 bases: TGTGCCAGCAGCTCCGAGCGGGAGGGTCAAGAGACCCAGTACTTC.

The rearrangement joins TRBV25-1 to TRBJ1-1; 7 bases align to TRBD1. J was trimmed by 3 bases and V by 6 bases; bases with no gene match: 4. The V gene's germline CDR1 is MGHDK and CDR2 SYGVNS. The CDR3 runs 13 residues. The CDR3 DNA follows: TGTGCCAGCAGGGCGGGACAGTACACTGAAGCTTTCTTT. As protein: CASRAGQYTEAFF.

The gene calls are TRBV5-4 and TRBJ2-7; no clear D. Germline V lookup: CDR1 SGHNT, CDR2 YYREEE (reference sequence). Trimming left V 2 bases short and J 5 bases short, with 11 bases between. The CDR3 runs 13 residues. CDR3 in amino acids: CASSFPESDEQYF. The CDR3 region has the DNA TGTGCCAGCAGCTTCCCCGAGAGCGACGAGCAGTACTTC.

The chain recombines TRBV9 with TRBJ2-1; tentative D call: TRBD1 (6 bases). V lost 4 bases and J lost 4, with 18 bases in between. The V gene's germline CDR1 is SGDLS and CDR2 YYNGEE. This CDR3 is built from 16 residues. The CDR3 region is CASSRTGTSTYNEQFF. CDR3 nucleotides: TGTGCCAGCAGCAGAACCGGGACAAGCACTTACAATGAGCAGTTCTTC.

The chain is built from TRBV10-1 and TRBJ2-2; possibly TRBD1 for D (6 bases). From germline, CDR1 is WNHNN and CDR2 SYGVQD (reference sequence). V was trimmed by 8 bases and J by 4 bases, leaving 11 bases between them. The CDR3 consists of 13 residues. This CDR3 is CASRRGGTGELFF. The CDR3, as DNA: TGCGCCAGCCGGCGAGGGGGCACCGGGGAGCTGTTTTTT.

On this clone: This same CDR3 is encoded by further DNA sequences in the sample. This sequence joins TRBV28 and TRBJ1-2; no clear D. The CDR3 runs 13 residues. Germline CDR1 is MDHEN and CDR2 is SYDVKM. Trimming stripped 2 bases from V and 5 bases from J, with 9 bases between. CDR3 loop: CASSLVGGYGYTF. CDR3 sequence (DNA): TGTGCCAGCAGTTTAGTGGGTGGTTATGGCTACACCTTC.

The chain combines TRBV5-4 with TRBJ1-1; tentatively, D is TRBD1 (6 bases). This CDR3 has 18 residues. The V end lost 6 bases, the J end lost 0 bases, and 24 bases lay between the germline ends. CDR1 is SGHNT, CDR2 YYREEE, per germline (reference sequence). The CDR3 DNA reads as TGTGCCAGCATCAAATTTTGGGGGCGGGGGTCGCTGAACACTGAAGCTTTCTTT. Its protein is CASIKFWGRGSLNTEAFF.

This clone was observed a few times. This rearrangement joins TRBV5-4 to TRBJ2-1; the D gene is possibly TRBD2 (5 bases). V was cut by 4 bases and J by 5 bases, with 13 bases left in between. Germline values: CDR1 SGHNT, CDR2 YYREEE (reference sequence). The CDR3 has 14 residues. CDR3 nucleotide sequence: TGTGCCAGCAGCCTTGCCTGGCGGGACAATGAGCAGTTCTTC. Residues: CASSLAWRDNEQFF.

This rearrangement joins TRBV7-9 to TRBJ1-1; 7 nucleotides match TRBD1. CDR1 and CDR2 from the germline V gene are SEHNR and FQNEAQ (reference sequence). The CDR3 length is 13 residues. V lost 5 bases, J lost 11 bases, and 11 bases stayed unmatched. The CDR3 loop is CASSPGQATRAFF. Written as DNA, the CDR3 is TGTGCCAGCAGCCCCGGACAGGCCACGAGGGCTTTCTTT. Looking up the rest from reference TRBV7-9 and TRBJ1-1 gives the full variable domain: DTGVSQNPRHKITKRGQNVTFRCDPISEHNRLYWYRQTLGQGPEFLTYFQNEAQLEKSRLLSDRFSAERPKGSFSTLEIQRTEQGDSAMYLCASSPGQATRAFFGQGTRLTVV.

Regarding this clone: Other DNA variants within this sample encode the same CDR3. The chain combines TRBV28 with TRBJ2-7, with D maybe TRBD1 (5 bases). The CDR3 totals 13 residues. The germline V and J ends were trimmed by 5 bases and 4 bases, with 12 bases remaining between them. The germline V gene has CDR1 MDHEN and CDR2 SYDVKM. The CDR3 spells CASSPGSSYEQYF. The CDR3 nucleotides read TGTGCCAGCAGTCCAGGGTCAAGTTACGAGCAGTACTTC.

The V call is TRBV11-2, the J call TRBJ1-2; D is unresolved. CDR3 size: 13 residues. From germline, CDR1 is SGHAT and CDR2 FQNNGV. V lost 5 bases and J lost 2, with 9 bases in between. The CDR3 DNA sequence: TGTGCCAGCAGCCCCAGCCAAAACTATGGCTACACCTTC. Residues: CASSPSQNYGYTF.

This chain connects TRBV30 to TRBJ2-7, with 7 nucleotides matching TRBD1. After removal of 1 base from V and 7 bases from J, the junction contained 7 bases not matched to a gene. This CDR3 region has 13 residues. Per the germline V gene, CDR1 is GTSNPN and CDR2 is SVGIG (reference sequence). CDR3 amino acids: CAWSDGTALEQYF. CDR3 sequence (DNA): TGTGCCTGGAGTGACGGGACAGCTCTTGAGCAGTACTTC. The variable domain in full, with the rest retrieved from reference TRBV30 and TRBJ2-7, is SQTIHQWPATLVQPVGSPLSLECTVEGTSNPNLYWYRQAAGRGLQLLFYSVGIGQISSEVPQNLSASRPQDRQFILSSKKLLLSDSGFYLCAWSDGTALEQYFGPGTRLTVT.

This clone was seen a single time. The chain employs TRBV5-1 and TRBJ1-1; D might be TRBD1 (6 bases). V lost 4 bases and J 1 base, leaving 11 bases between the germline ends. The CDR3 totals 14 residues. Per the germline V gene, CDR1 is SGHRS and CDR2 is YFSETQ. The CDR3 is CASSPGHPNTEAFF. The CDR3 bases are TGCGCCAGCAGCCCGGGACACCCGAACACTGAAGCTTTCTTT.

The chain couples TRBV9 to TRBJ2-1; D gene ambiguous. CDR3 length: 14 amino acids. CDR1 and CDR2 (germline): SGDLS, YYNGEE. The V end was cut by 3 bases, the J end by 10 bases, with 17 bases between. CDR3 amino acids: CASSATGFRNEQFF. The CDR3 DNA follows: TGTGCCAGCAGCGCCACCGGGTTTCGGAACGAGCAGTTCTTC.

J is TRBJ1-2 and V is TRBV28, with a weak D call TRBD1 (5 bases). Deletions cut 6 bases from V and 8 bases from J, with 10 bases between. CDR1 is MDHEN and CDR2 is SYDVKM in the germline V gene. This CDR3 contains 11 residues. CDR3 in amino acids: CASRGDVGYTF. CDR3 bases: TGTGCCAGCAGGGGGGACGTAGGCTACACCTTC.

With regard to this clone: Other DNA variants within this sample encode the same CDR3. This chain connects TRBV7-2 to TRBJ2-2; the D is unclear. CDR1 is SGHTA and CDR2 is FQGNSA in the germline V gene. The CDR3 loop spans 14 amino acids. Trimming removed 1 base from V and 7 bases from J, with 10 bases in between. CDR3 bases: TGTGCCAGCAGCTTAGGTCTTGGCGGCGGGGAGCTGTTTTTT. Its translation: CASSLGLGGGELFF.

The chain links TRBV7-6 to TRBJ2-7; D gene unclear. The CDR3 runs 15 residues. Germline V CDR1 and CDR2: SGHVS, FNYEAQ. Deletions cut 2 bases from V and 1 base from J, with 12 bases between. Here the CDR3 reads CASSLIRGSSYEQYF. The CDR3 coding sequence is TGTGCCAGCAGCTTAATACGCGGCAGTTCCTACGAGCAGTACTTC. The variable domain in full, with the rest retrieved from reference TRBV7-6 and TRBJ2-7, is GAGVSQSPRYKVTKRGQDVALRCDPISGHVSLYWYRQALGQGPEFLTYFNYEAQQDKSGLPNDRFSAERPEGSISTLTIQRTEQRDSAMYRCASSLIRGSSYEQYFGPGTRLTVT.

The CDR3 loop reads CASSESVGAIEKLFF. The DNA for the CDR3 is TGTGCCAGCAGTGAATCTGTAGGGGCGATTGAAAAACTGTTTTTT. The chain couples TRBV25-1 to TRBJ1-4; D perhaps matches TRBD1 (5 bases). The CDR3 contains 15 residues. The germline V gene encodes CDR1 MGHDK and CDR2 SYGVNS. Trimming shortened V by 1 base and J by 7 bases, and 13 bases separated the two germline ends.